This T cell receptor beta chain came from a study of shared clonotypes between healthy human individuals. Trimming cost V 4 bases and J 3 bases, with 19 bases left between them. The CDR3 is 16 amino acids. Germline loops: CDR1 MNHEY, CDR2 SVGAGI. The assay was run at deep level. Assay used: immunoSEQ multiplex PCR; TCRdb lists only in-frame clones, some missing. The table includes around 1,100,000 clones, roughly 80% detected once. This TCR derives from a man between 18 and 29 years old in good health. Some clones in this sample may be carry-over from other donors' samples. The chain is built from TRBV6-5 and TRBJ2-7, with D tentatively TRBD2 (6 bases). Sequencing used memory CD4+ T cells from PBMCs. Subset of the sample: CD45RA-negative fraction. The CDR3 DNA reads as TGTGCCAGCAGTTTTCGTTCGGCGGGGAGCTTCTACGAGCAGTACTTC. Residues: CASSFRSAGSFYEQYF.